The 23 T cell receptor beta chains below all came from one sample that was sequenced in a study of blood T cell repertoires in COVID-19. Profiling relied on immunoSEQ multiplex PCR, and the TCRdb table lists in-frame clones only, not all of them. The sample comprises almost 50,000 clones, 68% of which are singletons, and about 9% rests with the top ten. Sequencing was done on a sample of peripheral blood. The receptor set was obtained from a woman aged 70 to 79 with acute or convalescent COVID-19.

The rearrangement uses TRBV4-3 and TRBJ2-2, with 12 bases aligning to TRBD2. Germline trimming cut 1 base from V and 7 bases from J; bases unmatched to any gene: 7. Germline V lookup: CDR1 LGHNA, CDR2 YSLEER. The CDR3 covers 17 residues. The chain's CDR3 is CASSQALAGGSHGELFF. CDR3 DNA sequence: TGCGCCAGCAGCCAAGCCCTAGCGGGAGGGTCCCACGGGGAGCTGTTTTTT.

This clone was counted a few times. The chain joins TRBV7-9 to TRBJ2-3, with no clear D. Between the trimmed V and J ends, which lost 3 bases and 0 bases, there was a span of 16 bases. CDR3 size: 17 residues. Germline V gene data show CDR1 as SEHNR and CDR2 as FQNEAQ (reference sequence). In nucleotides, the CDR3 is TGTGCCAGCAGCTTTAGTACTTTCTTCACTAGCACAGATACGCAGTATTTT. Translating it yields CASSFSTFFTSTDTQYF.

The V call is TRBV3-1 (or the pseudogene TRBV3-2), the J call TRBJ2-7, with 8 nucleotides matching TRBD2. The junction had 4 bases not matched to a gene; V was cut back by 4 bases and J by 2 bases. The CDR3 spans 14 residues. Germline loops: CDR1 LGHDT, CDR2 YNNKEL (reference sequence). The CDR3 DNA follows: TGTGCCAGCAGCCCTTTAGCGGGGACCTACGAGCAGTACTTC. The encoded protein is CASSPLAGTYEQYF.

The V gene is TRBV10-3, the J gene TRBJ1-5; 9 bases are shared with TRBD1. V lost 1 base, J lost 2 bases, and 12 bases stayed unmatched. The V gene's germline CDR1 is ENHRY and CDR2 SYGVKD. The CDR3 consists of 19 residues. The CDR3 sequence: CAISEYYRGPGAGNQPQHF. Here the CDR3 DNA reads TGTGCCATCAGTGAGTACTACAGGGGGCCCGGGGCTGGCAATCAGCCCCAGCATTTT.

Only a few counts were recorded for this clone. The chain has TRBV5-1 and TRBJ1-2; no firm D call. Germline CDR1 is SGHRS and CDR2 is YFSETQ. CDR3 length: 14 amino acids. V was pared by 0 bases and J by 4 bases, with 10 bases between. The CDR3 sequence: CASSLADMGYGYTF. CDR3 DNA: TGCGCCAGCAGCTTGGCCGACATGGGCTATGGCTACACCTTC. The variable domain in full, completed from reference TRBV5-1 and TRBJ1-2, reads KAGVTQTPRYLIKTRGQQVTLSCSPISGHRSVSWYQQTPGQGLQFLFEYFSETQRNKGNFPGRFSGRQFSNSRSEMNVSTLELGDSALYLCASSLADMGYGYTFGSGTRLTVV.

The rearrangement joins TRBV11-3 to TRBJ2-3; 13 nucleotides align to TRBD2. V lost 4 bases to trimming and J lost 5 bases; unmatched junction nucleotides: 3. Germline CDR1 and CDR2: SGHNT and YENEEA. The CDR3 totals 15 residues. CDR3 DNA: TGTGCCAGCAGCTGGGGGACTAGCGGGGTAGATACGCAGTATTTT. This gives the protein CASSWGTSGVDTQYF.

This clone was seen a few times. The chain links TRBV3-1 (or the pseudogene TRBV3-2) to TRBJ2-2; 11 bases are shared with TRBD1. The trim removed 0 bases at V and 15 bases at J, leaving 3 bases unmatched. Per germline, CDR1 LGHDT and CDR2 YNNKEL (reference sequence). The CDR3 runs to 13 residues. The chain's CDR3 is CASSQEWDRGLFF. In DNA form, the CDR3 reads TGTGCCAGCAGCCAAGAATGGGACAGGGGGTTGTTTTTT.

This clone has more than one count but fewer than ten. The rearrangement joins TRBV1 to TRBJ1-5. TRBV1 represents a pseudogene. The CDR3 loop spans 15 amino acids. CDR3 region: CTSTPSGGGTQPQHF. The DNA for the CDR3 is TGCACCAGCACCCCAAGTGGGGGGGGGACTCAGCCCCAGCATTTT.

This clone was seen only once. The rearrangement joins TRBV5-5 to TRBJ1-1; the D gene is possibly TRBD1 (5 bases). The CDR3 sequence is 15 residues long. CDR1 is SGHKS and CDR2 is YYEKEE in the germline V gene (reference sequence). V was pared by 1 base and J by 2 bases, with 12 bases between. The CDR3 sequence: CASSLSRQGNTEAFF. The CDR3 nucleotides read TGTGCCAGCAGCTTGTCAAGGCAGGGAAACACTGAAGCTTTCTTT.

This clone was counted a single time. This rearrangement joins TRBV5-6 to TRBJ1-4; D perhaps matches TRBD1 (5 bases). The CDR3 extends over 14 amino acids. Germline CDR1 reads SGHDT; CDR2 reads YYEEEE. Trimming shortened V by 4 bases and J by 6 bases, and 13 bases separated the two germline ends. In DNA, the CDR3 is TGTGCCAGCAGCCAGCAGGGAGGTGATGAAAAACTGTTTTTT. Protein product: CASSQQGGDEKLFF.

The chain is built from TRBV6-1 and TRBJ1-1, with D unresolved. V was clipped by 1 base and J by 1 base, with 7 bases between them. The germline V gene encodes CDR1 MNHNS and CDR2 SASEGT. CDR3 length: 14 amino acids. Written as DNA, the CDR3 is TGTGCCAGCAGTGAAGTGGAGGAGAACACTGAAGCTTTCTTT. This encodes CASSEVEENTEAFF.

The chain joins TRBV7-8 to TRBJ2-7; D is possibly TRBD1 (8 bases). Germline-derived CDR1 and CDR2 are SGHVS and FQNEAQ. The CDR3 has 17 residues. V lost 5 bases to trimming and J lost 0 bases, with 20 bases between them. The DNA for the CDR3 is TGTGCCAGCAGCCCGCAGGGGGGGGACAGGAGCTCCTACGAGCAGTACTTC. Translating gives CASSPQGGDRSSYEQYF.

This clone was found once. DNA of the CDR3: TGTGCCAGCAGTGCCGGGACAGGGTGGGATGAGCAGTTCTTC. Translation: CASSAGTGWDEQFF. V is TRBV28 and J is TRBJ2-1, with TRBD1 matching 9 bases. CDR1 is MDHEN and CDR2 is SYDVKM in the germline V gene. The junction had 7 bases not matched to a gene; V was cut back by 5 bases and J by 8 bases. CDR3 length: 14 residues.

V is TRBV19 and J is TRBJ2-2; TRBD2 aligns across 7 bases. Per the germline V gene, CDR1 is LNHDA and CDR2 is SQIVND (reference sequence). J was trimmed by 7 bases and V by 4 bases; bases with no gene match: 6. This CDR3 region has 14 residues. The CDR3 protein is CASSTITSVGELFF. The CDR3 coding sequence is TGTGCCAGTAGTACAATTACTAGCGTCGGGGAGCTGTTTTTT.

This clone was seen a single time. The J gene is TRBJ1-3, the V gene TRBV7-8, with TRBD1 as a possible D gene (6 bases). V gave up 2 bases and J gave up 4 bases, with 15 bases separating them. Germline-derived CDR1 and CDR2 are SGHVS and FQNEAQ. The length of the CDR3 is 16 residues. The CDR3: CASSLTGRGTGNTIYF. The CDR3 region has the DNA TGTGCCAGCAGCTTAACAGGCAGGGGAACGGGAAACACCATATATTTT.

This clone was counted once. The genes are TRBV7-9 and TRBJ2-4; no firm D call. V gave up 4 bases and J gave up 0 bases, with 10 bases separating them. The germline CDR1 and CDR2 sequences are SEHNR and FQNEAQ (reference sequence). The CDR3 loop spans 15 amino acids. The CDR3 nucleotides are TGTGCCAGCAGCTCGTCGGCGGTAGCCAAAAACATTCAGTACTTC. Residues: CASSSSAVAKNIQYF. The entire variable domain, with the rest obtained from reference TRBV7-9 and TRBJ2-4, is as follows: DTGVSQNPRHKITKRGQNVTFRCDPISEHNRLYWYRQTLGQGPEFLTYFQNEAQLEKSRLLSDRFSAERPKGSFSTLEIQRTEQGDSAMYLCASSSSAVAKNIQYFGAGTRLSVL.

This chain links TRBV5-1 with TRBJ2-3; no clear D. CDR1 is SGHRS and CDR2 is YFSETQ in the germline V gene. The CDR3 loop spans 14 amino acids. V was shortened by 4 bases and J by 2 bases, with 11 bases between the two germline ends. The CDR3 region is CASSDSANTDTQYF. CDR3 DNA: TGCGCCAGCAGCGACTCGGCCAACACAGATACGCAGTATTTT. The complete variable domain, with remaining parts taken from reference TRBV5-1 and TRBJ2-3, reads KAGVTQTPRYLIKTRGQQVTLSCSPISGHRSVSWYQQTPGQGLQFLFEYFSETQRNKGNFPGRFSGRQFSNSRSEMNVSTLELGDSALYLCASSDSANTDTQYFGPGTRLTVL.

This chain joins TRBV20-1 and TRBJ1-1; no clear D. V was pared by 3 bases and J by 3 bases, with 5 bases between. The CDR3 has 11 amino acids. CDR1 is DFQATT and CDR2 is SNEGSKA in the germline V gene (reference sequence). The CDR3 reads CSASPDTEAFF. DNA for the CDR3: TGCAGTGCTAGTCCGGACACTGAAGCTTTCTTT.

This clone occurred a few times. The rearrangement links TRBV7-2 to TRBJ2-7, with TRBD2 as a possible D gene (6 bases). The germline V gene has CDR1 SGHTA and CDR2 FQGNSA. CDR3 length: 15 residues. V dropped 4 bases and J dropped 1 base, with 14 bases sitting between them. In DNA, the CDR3 is TGTGCCAGCAGCTCTAAGCTTCTAGCGTCCTACGAGCAGTACTTC. The encoded protein is CASSSKLLASYEQYF.

The chain couples TRBV20-1 to TRBJ1-2, with a possible D match to TRBD1 (5 bases). Trimming left V 1 base short and J 6 bases short, with 6 bases between. Looked up from germline, CDR1 is DFQATT and CDR2 is SNEGSKA (reference sequence). The CDR3 is 11 amino acids. In DNA form, the CDR3 reads TGCAGTGCTAGAGGGGGGGATGGCTACACCTTC. It is translated as CSARGGDGYTF.

The chain combines TRBV7-2 with TRBJ2-1; 9 nucleotides line up with TRBD2. With 2 bases clipped from V and 6 bases from J, the junction kept 5 bases outside the gene matches. In germline, CDR1 is SGHTA, CDR2 FQGNSA. The CDR3 spans 15 residues. The CDR3 coding sequence is TGTGCCAGCAGCTTAATAGCGGGAGATCCCAATGAGCAGTTCTTC. Its protein is CASSLIAGDPNEQFF.

The V gene is TRBV4-1, the J gene TRBJ2-4; 10 bases are a match to TRBD1. V dropped 0 bases and J dropped 6; count of bases not matched to a gene: 8. This CDR3 has 17 amino acids. The germline V gene encodes CDR1 MGHRA and CDR2 YSYEKL. CDR3 sequence (DNA): TGCGCCAGCAGCCAAGATCGCGTGGGGACAGGGGTAAACATTCAGTACTTC. It is translated as CASSQDRVGTGVNIQYF.

The V call is TRBV7-9, the J call TRBJ2-7; possibly TRBD2 for D (8 bases). The V gene's germline CDR1 is SEHNR and CDR2 FQNEAQ (reference sequence). V gave up 5 bases and J gave up 10 bases, with 24 bases separating them. The CDR3 has 15 amino acids. The CDR3 DNA sequence: TGTGCCAGCAGCCCAGCCGGGGGGGTAGGGGGCGAACAGTACTTC. Its translation is CASSPAGGVGGEQYF.